This T cell receptor beta chain comes out of a study of T cell responses to AZD1222 COVID-19 vaccine (dated by TCRdb to the early 2020s). Broadly, across the study: TCR sequencing covered over 230 trial participants: about 210 given two doses of AZD1222 and 26 given two doses of MenACWY control vaccine. Enrollment into the trials was organized by age into subgroups of 18-55, 56-69 and 70-plus years, and those subgroups contained roughly 160, 29 and 62 TCR-sequenced participants, respectively.

The CDR3 regions of human TCRbeta chains were analyzed by immunosequencing. The authors processed their data as follows. TCRs in the repertoires were compared against a reference library of SARS-CoV-2-specific TCRs that had been generated with the MIRA antigen-specificity platform. Breadth was defined as the fraction of unique TCRs that were SARS-CoV-2-associated, and depth was defined as the fraction of total T cells that were SARS-CoV-2-associated. Using the MIRA data, each spike-specific TCR was mapped to the spike region that the TCR reacts to and placed in a CD4 or CD8 class. Log10-transformed breadth and depth values were compared by one-way ANOVA with Sidak's multiple comparisons tests. The clones in this table, taken by TCRdb from immuneACCESS, are in-frame only. Not every clone is retained; where verified, under half of the shortfall comes from an unresolved V gene, and the cause of the rest is unknown. That table furnishes V, J and clone size, whereas the DNA furnished D and trimming. In this sample the table shows about 94,000 clones, around 89% of which occur a single time. About 12% of the sample is taken by the ten largest.

Turning to this clone: Its antigen is not yet known. One base away there is no much larger clone; base qualities are not given.

A distance of 16 bases separates the germline ends of V and J, which lose 1 base and 4 bases respectively. The CDR3 starts with the cysteine, ends with the phenylalanine, and has 16 residues. Of the read, only the CDR3 DNA is kept; its 48 bases are in frame from base 1. The germline V gene encodes CDR1 LGHNA and CDR2 YNFKEQ. Results and caveats for the whole study, not just this receptor: The whole spike protein was spanned by vaccine-associated CD4 TCRs, and dominant responses were seen in regions 160-218 and 743-854. Most participants were white British and females outnumbered males, and the authors suggested that clonal diversity may have been underestimated. Reportedly, almost half of the unique spike-specific TCRs recognized epitopes lying outside the regions that are mutated in the B.1.351 and B.1.1.7 variants. Only 5 to 7 AZD1222 recipients were SARS-CoV-2 seropositive at baseline, limiting conclusions about previously exposed vaccinees. Because no day 14 peak-response samples were available, repertoires were characterized only after the peak T cell response. In the small 56-69-year group, the increase in depth fell short of significance, most likely because of low power. After two AZD1222 doses, both the breadth and the depth of spike-specific TCRs were significantly higher than at day 0 and than in MenACWY recipients.

The time point tag for this specimen amounts to: about 28 days (+/-7) after the second vaccine dose. Because spike-specific TCR depth and breadth did not differ between the two schedules, AZD1222 recipients who got a second dose at roughly 4 weeks were pooled with those who got a second dose at roughly 12 weeks. Vaccinee samples were obtained from the UK trials COV001 and COV002, which included a single-blind randomized controlled phase 2/3 trial of AZD1222 (ChAdOx1 nCoV-19) in healthy adults. For TCRbeta chain sequencing, PBMC samples from trial participants were taken at day 0 and at day 28 after the second dose.

Sequencing was performed on peripheral blood, taken 28 days after the second AZD1222 dose. The receptor chain draws on TRBV4-2 and TRBJ1-2, with no confident D gene call. The source is an adult who received the AZD1222 COVID-19 vaccine. The CDR3 corresponds to CASSQVGPFQVYGYTF. In nucleotide form, the sequence is TGTGCCAGCAGCCAAGTAGGGCCTTTCCAAGTCTATGGCTACACCTTC.